The subject of this entry is one T cell receptor beta chain. Its antigen is unidentified. Libraries were prepared by immunoSEQ multiplex PCR; TCRdb keeps only in-frame clonotypes and omits some of them. The table lists about 150,000 clones, roughly 94% of them singletons. From germline, CDR1 is PRHDT and CDR2 FYEKMQ (reference sequence). V shed 3 bases and J shed 2 bases, with 5 bases lying between them. CDR3 length equals 12 residues. This entry belongs to a study of T cell responses to AZD1222 COVID-19 vaccine. Study-wide background: Second-dose intervals near 4 or 12 weeks were combined.

Findings and limits, study-wide: Reportedly, nearly half the spike-specific TCRs target unmutated variant regions.

The sequencing here drew on peripheral blood, taken on day 0 of AZD1222 vaccination. This clonotype was obtained from an adult in good health. The chain employs TRBV13 and TRBJ2-7; D is unresolved. CDR3: CASSLSTYEQYV. The CDR3 region has the DNA TGTGCCAGCAGCTTGTCAACCTACGAGCAGTACGTC.